The T cell receptor beta chain described here comes from a study of response to subunit inactivated influenza vaccine. The study, taken as a whole, reports: The study's authors posited that every seasonal influenza vaccination enlists few new T cells.

Each CDR3 protein is one row after TCRdb ran MiXCR on the RT-PCR reads. The sample includes approximately 520,000 distinct CDR3 sequences, approximately 24% of them seen just once. Of note for this clonotype: Antigen specificity is unknown.

Germline V gene data show CDR1 as SEHNR and CDR2 as FQNEAQ (reference sequence). The junction had 4 bases not matched to a gene; V was cut back by 5 bases and J by 0 bases. The CDR3 runs 14 residues. This specimen was CD4+ T cells sorted from PBMCs, taken 5 to 6 days after vaccination. The V and J genes are TRBV7-9 and TRBJ2-7, with TRBD1 matching 7 bases. The TCR comes from a man aged 45-60 years who received an inactivated influenza vaccine. DNA for the CDR3: TGTGCCAGCAGCCCCAGGGGGAGCTCCTACGAGCAGTACTTC. This translates into CASSPRGSSYEQYF.